This T cell receptor (beta chain) was documented in a study of cytomegalovirus exposure and HLA in healthy donors. The study ran its PCR with 60 Vbeta and 13 Jbeta primers. Repertoires were generated with immunoSEQ multiplex PCR, while TCRdb's copy carries only in-frame clones and drops some. The table records around 100,000 clones, around two thirds of them present only once. V was cut by 5 bases and J by 0 bases, with 7 bases left in between. CDR1 is GTSNPN, CDR2 SVGIG, per germline (reference sequence). The CDR3 consists of 12 residues. A remark on this clone: Its cognate antigen is unknown.

Whole-study findings and limits: The presence/absence work took it that sequencing depth was about the same across donors. High sensitivity and specificity were reportedly achieved when the classifier diagnosed cytomegalovirus status.

Sequenced sample: PBMCs. V is TRBV30 and J is TRBJ1-2; a possible D gene is TRBD1 (5 bases). The clonotype originates from a woman between 45 and 65 years old in good health and CMV-seronegative. The CDR3 spells CAWGATNYGYTF. Here the CDR3 DNA reads TGTGCCTGGGGGGCCACTAACTATGGCTACACCTTC.